The text below deals with one T cell receptor (beta chain). Clones were read by immunoSEQ multiplex PCR, and TCRdb kept only the in-frame ones, dropping some. The table records roughly 100,000 clones, around 76% of them present only once. This sample is drawn from a study of blood T cell repertoires in COVID-19. The CDR3 runs 17 residues. This receptor was obtained from a woman aged 65 to 85 with acute or convalescent COVID-19. The J gene is TRBJ1-2, the V gene TRBV21-1; the D call TRBD1 from the table was never checked on the DNA. TRBV21-1 is labeled a pseudogene. Sequencing used peripheral blood. Here the CDR3 reads CASSNGPINDRNYGYTF. CDR3 coding DNA: TGTGCCAGCAGCAACGGGCCGATAAACGACAGGAACTATGGCTACACCTTC.